This TCR beta chain was identified in a study of cytomegalovirus exposure and HLA in healthy donors. General study findings and limits: The classifier reportedly diagnosed cytomegalovirus status with high specificity and sensitivity. Available immune exposure information was restricted to CMV serostatus only. In a later analysis, at a false discovery rate of 0.05, about 17,000 TCR beta sequences matched HLA alleles. By a later analysis, the bulk of CMV-associated TCR beta chains appeared HLA-restricted.

Germline V gene data show CDR1 as SGHTA and CDR2 as FQGNSA. Deletions cut 5 bases from V and 3 bases from J, with 13 bases between. This CDR3 is 14 amino acids long. This PCR relied on a set of 60 Vbeta primers and 13 Jbeta primers. The data were produced by immunoSEQ multiplex PCR, yet TCRdb's version contains in-frame clones alone and is incomplete. Among fewer than 200,000 clones listed, 75% to 80% were seen once. On this clone itself: Its antigen is still unknown.

V usage is TRBV7-2 and J usage is TRBJ2-5, with a possible D match to TRBD1 (6 bases). The sequence derives from a man between 40 and 49 years old in good health and CMV-seropositive. The sequencing sample was made of PBMCs. The CDR3: CASSTGTLKETQYF. The CDR3 coding sequence is TGTGCCAGCAGCACGGGGACATTGAAAGAGACCCAGTACTTC. The variable domain in full, with the rest retrieved from reference TRBV7-2 and TRBJ2-5, is GAGVSQSPSNKVTEKGKDVELRCDPISGHTALYWYRQSLGQGLEFLIYFQGNSAPDKSGLPSDRFSAERTGGSVSTLTIQRTQQEDSAVYLCASSTGTLKETQYFGPGTRLLVL.